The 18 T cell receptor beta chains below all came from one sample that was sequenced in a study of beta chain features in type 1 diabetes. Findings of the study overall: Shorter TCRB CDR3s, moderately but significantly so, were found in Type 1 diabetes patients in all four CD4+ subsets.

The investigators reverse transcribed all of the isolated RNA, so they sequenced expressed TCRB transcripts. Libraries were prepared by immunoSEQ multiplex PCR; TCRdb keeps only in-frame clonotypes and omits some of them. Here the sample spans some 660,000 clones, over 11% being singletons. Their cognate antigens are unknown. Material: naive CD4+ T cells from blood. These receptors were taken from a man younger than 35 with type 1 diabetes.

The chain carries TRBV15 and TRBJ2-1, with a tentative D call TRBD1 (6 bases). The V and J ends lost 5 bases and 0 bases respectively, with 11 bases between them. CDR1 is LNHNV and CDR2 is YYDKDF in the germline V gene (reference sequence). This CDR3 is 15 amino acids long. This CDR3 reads CATSPGQSSYNEQFF. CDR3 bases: TGTGCCACCAGCCCCGGACAGAGCTCCTACAATGAGCAGTTCTTC. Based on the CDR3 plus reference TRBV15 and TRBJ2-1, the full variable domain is DAMVIQNPRYQVTQFGKPVTLSCSQTLNHNVMYWYQQKSSQAPKLLFHYYDKDFNNEADTPDNFQSRRPNTSFCFLDIRSPGLGDTAMYLCATSPGQSSYNEQFFGPGTRLTVL.

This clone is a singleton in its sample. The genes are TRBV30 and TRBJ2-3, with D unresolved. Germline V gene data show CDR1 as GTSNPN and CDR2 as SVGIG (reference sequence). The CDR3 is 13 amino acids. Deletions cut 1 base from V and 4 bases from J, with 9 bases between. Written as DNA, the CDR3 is TGTGCCTGGAGTGCCCTATACGCAGATACGCAGTATTTT. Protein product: CAWSALYADTQYF.

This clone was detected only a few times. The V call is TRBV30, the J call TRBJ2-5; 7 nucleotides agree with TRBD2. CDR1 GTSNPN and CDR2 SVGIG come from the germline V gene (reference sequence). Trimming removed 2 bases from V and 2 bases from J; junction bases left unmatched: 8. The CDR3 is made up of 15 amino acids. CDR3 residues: CAWSTPGAGQETQYF. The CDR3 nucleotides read TGTGCCTGGAGTACTCCTGGAGCGGGACAAGAGACCCAGTACTTC.

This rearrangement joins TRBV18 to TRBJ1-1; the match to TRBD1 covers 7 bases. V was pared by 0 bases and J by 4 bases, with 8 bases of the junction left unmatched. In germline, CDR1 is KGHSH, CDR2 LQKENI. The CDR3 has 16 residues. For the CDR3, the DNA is TGTGCCAGCTCACCACCTACAGGGGCAGGGGGCACTGAAGCTTTCTTT. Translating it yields CASSPPTGAGGTEAFF.

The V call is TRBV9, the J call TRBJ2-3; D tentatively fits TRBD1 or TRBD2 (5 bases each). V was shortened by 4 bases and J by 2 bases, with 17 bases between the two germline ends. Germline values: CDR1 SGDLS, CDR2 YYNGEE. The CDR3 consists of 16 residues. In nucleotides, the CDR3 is TGTGCCAGCAGCCCACGGGACGCAAGAGCCACAGATACGCAGTATTTT. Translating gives CASSPRDARATDTQYF.

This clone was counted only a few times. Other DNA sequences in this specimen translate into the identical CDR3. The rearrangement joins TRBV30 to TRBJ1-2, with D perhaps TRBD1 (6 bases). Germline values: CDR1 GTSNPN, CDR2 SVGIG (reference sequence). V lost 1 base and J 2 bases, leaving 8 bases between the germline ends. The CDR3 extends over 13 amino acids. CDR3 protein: CAWSAGTNYGYTF. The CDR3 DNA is TGTGCCTGGAGTGCAGGGACAAACTATGGCTACACCTTC.

CDR3 bases: TGTGCCAGCAGCCAAGACACAGGACATGGCTACACCTTC. Protein: CASSQDTGHGYTF. V gene TRBV14 combines with J gene TRBJ1-2, with a tentative D call TRBD1 (5 bases). The CDR3 covers 13 residues. The V gene lost 0 bases and the J gene lost 6 bases, with 8 bases spanning the gap. The V gene's germline CDR1 is SGHDN and CDR2 FVKESK.

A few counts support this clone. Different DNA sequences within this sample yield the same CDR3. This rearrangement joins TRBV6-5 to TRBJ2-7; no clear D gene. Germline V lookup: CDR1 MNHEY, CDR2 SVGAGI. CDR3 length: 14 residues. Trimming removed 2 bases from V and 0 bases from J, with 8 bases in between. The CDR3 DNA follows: TGTGCCAGCAGTTACGGTCAGGCCTCCTACGAGCAGTACTTC. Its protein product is CASSYGQASYEQYF.

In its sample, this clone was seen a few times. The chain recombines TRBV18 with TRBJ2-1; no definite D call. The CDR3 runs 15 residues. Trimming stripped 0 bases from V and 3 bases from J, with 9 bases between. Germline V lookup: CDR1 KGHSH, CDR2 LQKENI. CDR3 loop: CASSPPSNSYNEQFF. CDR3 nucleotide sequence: TGTGCCAGCTCACCACCAAGTAACAGCTACAATGAGCAGTTCTTC.

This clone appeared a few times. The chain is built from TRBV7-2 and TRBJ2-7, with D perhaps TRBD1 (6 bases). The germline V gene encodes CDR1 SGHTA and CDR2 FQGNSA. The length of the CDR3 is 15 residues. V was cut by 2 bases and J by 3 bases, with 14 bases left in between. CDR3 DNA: TGTGCCAGCAGCTTATCTCCGGGACACAACTACGAGCAGTACTTC. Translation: CASSLSPGHNYEQYF.

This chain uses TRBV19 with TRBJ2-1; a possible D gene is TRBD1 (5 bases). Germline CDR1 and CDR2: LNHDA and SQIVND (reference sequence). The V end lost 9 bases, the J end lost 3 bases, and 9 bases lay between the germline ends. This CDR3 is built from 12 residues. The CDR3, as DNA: TGTGCCAGCCAGGGCCTCTACAATGAGCAGTTCTTC. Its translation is CASQGLYNEQFF.

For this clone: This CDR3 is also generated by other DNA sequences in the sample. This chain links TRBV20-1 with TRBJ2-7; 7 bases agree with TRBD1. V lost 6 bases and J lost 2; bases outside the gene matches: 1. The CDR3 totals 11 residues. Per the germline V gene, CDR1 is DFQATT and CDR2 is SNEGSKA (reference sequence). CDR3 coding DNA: TGCAGTGCCGGGACAGCCTACGAGCAGTACTTC. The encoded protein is CSAGTAYEQYF.

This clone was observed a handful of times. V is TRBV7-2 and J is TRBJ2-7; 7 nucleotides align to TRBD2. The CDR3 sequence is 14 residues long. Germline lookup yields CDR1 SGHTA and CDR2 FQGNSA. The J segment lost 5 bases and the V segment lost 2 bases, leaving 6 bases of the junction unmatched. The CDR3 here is CASSLRRGMDEQYF. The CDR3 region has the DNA TGTGCCAGCAGCTTAAGGCGGGGGATGGACGAGCAGTACTTC.

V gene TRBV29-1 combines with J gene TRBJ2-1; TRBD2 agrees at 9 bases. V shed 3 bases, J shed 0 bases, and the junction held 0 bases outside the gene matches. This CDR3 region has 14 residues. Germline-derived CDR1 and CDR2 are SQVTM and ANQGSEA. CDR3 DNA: TGCAGCGTTGAGCGGGGGGGCTCCTACAATGAGCAGTTCTTC. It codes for CSVERGGSYNEQFF.

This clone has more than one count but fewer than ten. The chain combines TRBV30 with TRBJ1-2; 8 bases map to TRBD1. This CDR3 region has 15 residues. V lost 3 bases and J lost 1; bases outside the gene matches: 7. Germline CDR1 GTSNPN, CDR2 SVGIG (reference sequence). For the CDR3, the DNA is TGTGCCTGGAGCGACAGGGGAATGAATAACTATGGCTACACCTTC. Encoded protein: CAWSDRGMNNYGYTF.

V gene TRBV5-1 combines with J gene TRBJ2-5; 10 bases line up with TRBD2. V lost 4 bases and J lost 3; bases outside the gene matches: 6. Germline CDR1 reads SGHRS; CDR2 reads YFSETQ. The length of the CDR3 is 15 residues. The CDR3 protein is CASSPDGTSEETQYF. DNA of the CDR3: TGCGCCAGCAGCCCCGACGGGACTAGCGAAGAGACCCAGTACTTC.

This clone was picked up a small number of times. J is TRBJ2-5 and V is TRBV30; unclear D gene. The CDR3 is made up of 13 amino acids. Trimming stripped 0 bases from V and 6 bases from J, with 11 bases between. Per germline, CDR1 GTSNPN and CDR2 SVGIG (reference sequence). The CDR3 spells CAWSVNDRKTQYF. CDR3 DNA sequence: TGTGCCTGGAGTGTAAACGACCGAAAGACCCAGTACTTC.

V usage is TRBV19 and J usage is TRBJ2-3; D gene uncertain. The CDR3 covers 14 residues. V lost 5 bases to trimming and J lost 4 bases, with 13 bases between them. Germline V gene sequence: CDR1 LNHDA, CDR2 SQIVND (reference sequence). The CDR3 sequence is CASSPADPPDTQYF. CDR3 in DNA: TGTGCCAGTAGTCCGGCCGACCCGCCAGATACGCAGTATTTT.